A selection of T cell receptor beta chains follows, all from one sample in a study of blood T cell repertoires in COVID-19. Profiled with immunoSEQ multiplex PCR; TCRdb holds only in-frame clones, not every one. The sample gives roughly 100,000 clones, around 80% of which show up once; 6.2% is in the top ten. Sequencing was carried out using peripheral blood. These receptors came from an elderly man with COVID-19, enrolled during active disease. Both conserved end residues are part of each CDR3. The D gene is left open where the match is weak. The size entry is marked missing in some rows and otherwise reads once, few, many or a size class.

CDR3aa: CASSVAPGLSGSPLHF; CDR3nt: TGTGCCAGCAGCGTTGCCCCAGGGTTGAGTGGTTCACCCCTCCACTTT; v_gene: TRBV5-5; j_gene: TRBJ1-6; d_gene: NA; abundance: few
CDR3aa: CASSPVGVLEGTEAFF; CDR3nt: TGTGCCAGCTCACCAGTGGGCGTACTGGAAGGTACTGAAGCTTTCTTT; v_gene: TRBV18; j_gene: TRBJ1-1; d_gene: NA; abundance: NA
CDR3aa: CASSFLLAATDTQYF; CDR3nt: TGTGCCAGCAGCTTCCTACTAGCGGCTACAGATACGCAGTATTTT; v_gene: TRBV7-2; j_gene: TRBJ2-3; d_gene: TRBD2; abundance: NA
CDR3aa: CASSHYRPQSRANVLTF; CDR3nt: TGTGCCAGCAGCCACTATAGGCCACAAAGTCGGGCCAACGTCCTGACTTTC; v_gene: TRBV7-7; j_gene: TRBJ2-6; d_gene: NA; abundance: NA
CDR3aa: CATSRDDRVSYEQYF; CDR3nt: TGTGCCACCAGCAGAGATGACAGAGTCTCCTACGAGCAGTACTTC; v_gene: TRBV15; j_gene: TRBJ2-7; d_gene: NA; abundance: NA
CDR3aa: CASTLPPSGEAFF; CDR3nt: TGTGCCAGCACTTTGCCACCCAGCGGAGAAGCTTTCTTT; v_gene: TRBV28; j_gene: TRBJ1-1; d_gene: NA; abundance: NA
CDR3aa: CASGPGNQPQHF; CDR3nt: TGTGCCAGCGGTCCGGGGAATCAGCCCCAGCATTTT; v_gene: TRBV7-2; j_gene: TRBJ1-5; d_gene: NA; abundance: once
CDR3aa: CASRLAGGQTDTQYF; CDR3nt: TGTGCCAGCAGATTAGCGGGAGGGCAAACAGATACGCAGTATTTT; v_gene: TRBV13; j_gene: TRBJ2-3; d_gene: TRBD2; abundance: NA
CDR3aa: CASSHDKPSTDTQYF; CDR3nt: TGCGCCAGCAGCCACGACAAACCTAGCACAGATACGCAGTATTTT; v_gene: TRBV5-1; j_gene: TRBJ2-3; d_gene: NA; abundance: NA
CDR3aa: CASSLTGLAGFNEQFF; CDR3nt: TGTGCCAGCAGCCTGACGGGACTAGCGGGGTTCAATGAGCAGTTCTTC; v_gene: TRBV9; j_gene: TRBJ2-1; d_gene: TRBD2; abundance: NA
CDR3aa: CASSHGRVYEQYF; CDR3nt: TGTGCCAGCAGCCATGGGAGGGTCTACGAGCAGTACTTC; v_gene: TRBV27; j_gene: TRBJ2-7; d_gene: TRBD2; abundance: NA
CDR3aa: CASSDRPETGELFF; CDR3nt: TGTGCCAGCAGCGACAGGCCGGAGACCGGGGAGCTGTTTTTT; v_gene: TRBV2; j_gene: TRBJ2-2; d_gene: NA; abundance: NA
CDR3aa: CASSQDWLAGDTQYF; CDR3nt: TGCGCCAGCAGCCAAGATTGGCTAGCGGGAGATACGCAGTATTTT; v_gene: TRBV4-3; j_gene: TRBJ2-3; d_gene: TRBD2; abundance: NA
CDR3aa: CSVDRYSEQFF; CDR3nt: TGCAGCGTTGATCGGTACAGTGAGCAGTTCTTC; v_gene: TRBV29-1; j_gene: TRBJ2-1; d_gene: NA; abundance: few
CDR3aa: CASSQVGREGSKTQYF; CDR3nt: TGTGCCAGCAGCCAAGTAGGGCGGGAAGGGTCGAAGACCCAGTACTTC; v_gene: TRBV3-1/TRBV3-2; j_gene: TRBJ2-5; d_gene: NA; abundance: NA
CDR3aa: CASSLTADTQYF; CDR3nt: TGTGCCAGCAGCTTGACAGCGGATACGCAGTATTTT; v_gene: TRBV7-9; j_gene: TRBJ2-3; d_gene: NA; abundance: NA
CDR3aa: CASSYSGLGTDTQYF; CDR3nt: TGTGCCAGCAGTTACTCGGGCTTGGGCACAGATACGCAGTATTTT; v_gene: TRBV6-5; j_gene: TRBJ2-3; d_gene: NA; abundance: NA
CDR3aa: CATFLDRVGEQYF; CDR3nt: TGTGCCACCTTTTTAGACAGGGTGGGCGAGCAGTACTTC; v_gene: TRBV28; j_gene: TRBJ2-7; d_gene: TRBD1; abundance: NA
CDR3aa: CASSPPGLSIDNEQFF; CDR3nt: TGTGCCAGCAGCCCACCGGGACTCAGCATAGATAATGAGCAGTTCTTC; v_gene: TRBV7-2; j_gene: TRBJ2-1; d_gene: NA; abundance: NA
CDR3aa: CASRLTGGENNSPLHF; CDR3nt: TGTGCCAGCCGCCTGACAGGGGGCGAAAATAATTCACCCCTCCACTTT; v_gene: TRBV28; j_gene: TRBJ1-6; d_gene: TRBD1; abundance: NA
CDR3aa: CSVGTGSSEQFF; CDR3nt: TGCAGCGTCGGGACAGGGTCATCTGAGCAGTTCTTC; v_gene: TRBV29-1; j_gene: TRBJ2-1; d_gene: TRBD1; abundance: NA
CDR3aa: CASSPPDRGFSTDTQYF; CDR3nt: TGTGCCAGCAGCCCCCCTGACAGGGGCTTTAGCACAGATACGCAGTATTTT; v_gene: TRBV13; j_gene: TRBJ2-3; d_gene: TRBD1; abundance: few
CDR3aa: CASSQEAGTHFNTGELFF; CDR3nt: TGCGCCAGCAGCCAAGAAGCGGGGACACATTTTAACACCGGGGAGCTGTTTTTT; v_gene: TRBV4-3; j_gene: TRBJ2-2; d_gene: NA; abundance: many
CDR3aa: CASKNRGGDQPQHF; CDR3nt: TGTGCCAGCAAAAACAGGGGAGGTGATCAGCCCCAGCATTTT; v_gene: TRBV28; j_gene: TRBJ1-5; d_gene: TRBD1; abundance: NA
CDR3aa: CASSPVGGRTDTQYF; CDR3nt: TGTGCCAGCAGTCCCGTGGGAGGGAGAACAGATACGCAGTATTTT; v_gene: TRBV7-2; j_gene: TRBJ2-3; d_gene: TRBD2; abundance: NA
CDR3aa: CASGEIPDTQYF; CDR3nt: TGTGCCAGCGGTGAGATTCCAGATACGCAGTATTTT; v_gene: TRBV28; j_gene: TRBJ2-3; d_gene: NA; abundance: NA
CDR3aa: CASNNRGPVSSTDTQYF; CDR3nt: TGTGCCAGCAATAACAGGGGGCCGGTCTCTAGCACAGATACGCAGTATTTT; v_gene: TRBV9; j_gene: TRBJ2-3; d_gene: TRBD1; abundance: NA
CDR3aa: CASSRTGDPFSGNTIYF; CDR3nt: TGCGCCAGCAGCAGGACAGGGGATCCCTTCTCTGGAAACACCATATATTTT; v_gene: TRBV5-1; j_gene: TRBJ1-3; d_gene: TRBD1; abundance: NA
CDR3aa: CASSLLGKTDVYGYTF; CDR3nt: TGTGCCAGCAGTCTCCTCGGCAAAACAGACGTCTATGGCTACACCTTC; v_gene: TRBV28; j_gene: TRBJ1-2; d_gene: NA; abundance: once
CDR3aa: CSSQGWDGYTF; CDR3nt: TGCAGCTCCCAGGGCTGGGATGGCTACACCTTC; v_gene: TRBV29-1; j_gene: TRBJ1-2; d_gene: NA; abundance: NA
CDR3aa: CASSQAQNQPQHF; CDR3nt: TGCGCCAGCAGCCAAGCACAGAATCAGCCCCAGCATTTT; v_gene: TRBV4-1; j_gene: TRBJ1-5; d_gene: NA; abundance: few
CDR3aa: CASSLGGAGTEAFF; CDR3nt: TGTGCCAGCAGTCTCGGAGGGGCAGGGACTGAAGCTTTCTTT; v_gene: TRBV6-5; j_gene: TRBJ1-1; d_gene: NA; abundance: NA
CDR3aa: CASSSPQFNQPQHF; CDR3nt: TGTGCCAGCAGTTCCCCCCAATTCAATCAGCCCCAGCATTTT; v_gene: TRBV6-6; j_gene: TRBJ1-5; d_gene: NA; abundance: few
CDR3aa: CASTQQTGGGGGYTF; CDR3nt: TGTGCCAGCACTCAACAGACAGGGGGCGGCGGGGGCTACACCTTC; v_gene: TRBV6-5; j_gene: TRBJ1-2; d_gene: TRBD1; abundance: NA
CDR3aa: CASSARGLGTDTQYF; CDR3nt: TGTGCCAGCAGTGCCAGGGGGCTCGGCACAGATACGCAGTATTTT; v_gene: TRBV6-2/TRBV6-3; j_gene: TRBJ2-3; d_gene: TRBD1; abundance: few
CDR3aa: CASSPVRTERNTEAFF; CDR3nt: TGTGCCAGCTCACCCGTTCGGACAGAAAGGAACACTGAAGCTTTCTTT; v_gene: TRBV18; j_gene: TRBJ1-1; d_gene: NA; abundance: few
CDR3aa: CASRGGMQETQYF; CDR3nt: TGTGCCAGCAGAGGCGGGATGCAAGAGACCCAGTACTTC; v_gene: TRBV2; j_gene: TRBJ2-5; d_gene: NA; abundance: NA
CDR3aa: CASSLSGRAIISGANVLTF; CDR3nt: TGTGCCAGCTCACTTAGCGGGAGGGCCATAATATCTGGGGCCAACGTCCTGACTTTC; v_gene: TRBV28; j_gene: TRBJ2-6; d_gene: TRBD2; abundance: NA
CDR3aa: CASSAQQGLEQYF; CDR3nt: TGTGCCAGCAGTGCCCAACAGGGCCTAGAGCAGTACTTC; v_gene: TRBV12-3/TRBV12-4; j_gene: TRBJ2-7; d_gene: NA; abundance: NA